This TCR beta chain was recorded in a study of Graves' ophthalmopathy and Graves' hyperthyroidism (dated by TCRdb to the late 2010s). Study-level background: Peripheral blood was collected at initial diagnosis, before any treatment. The study used signatures of the TCR beta repertoire to tell Graves' ophthalmopathy apart from Graves' hyperthyroidism and to predict which patients would progress to ophthalmopathy. In total, 135 blood samples were TCR-sequenced: some 43 ophthalmopathy, about 75 hyperthyroidism and some 17 hyperthyroidism-to-ophthalmopathy patients. A discovery set of about a hundred patients (around 44 ophthalmopathy, about 55 stable hyperthyroidism) was enrolled to explore V-J signatures distinguishing ophthalmopathy from hyperthyroidism. An independent validation cohort comprised some 19 hyperthyroidism patients and 17 patients who later progressed from hyperthyroidism to ophthalmopathy. In about six hyperthyroidism patients, T-cell repertoires of thyroid tissue and blood were compared. After sampling, hyperthyroidism patients received methimazole starting at 30 mg daily, and ophthalmopathy patients received high-dose intravenous methylprednisolone. The 90 to 100 discovery patients were randomly divided into training and test sets at a 7:3 ratio.

The CDR3 measures 16 amino acids from cysteine to phenylalanine. Just the 48-base CDR3 DNA is kept, in frame starting at base 1. Trimming leaves V shorter by 2 bases and J shorter by 1 base, with the junction holding 4 bases beyond the gene matches. CDR1 and CDR2 are read off the germline V gene as MDHEN and SYDVKM. This clonotype was detected ten times or more. Its antigen target is currently unknown. Base quality data are lacking; no much larger clone is found one base away. Findings and caveats that apply to the study as a whole: Most of the expanded thyroid clonotypes with a frequency above 0.001 were also detected in blood, and it was suggested that the thyroid immune response may be reflected by blood repertoires. In validation, the model predicted ophthalmopathy progression with nearly 71% sensitivity and approximately 75% specificity; some twelve predicted patients were CT-confirmed with GO in a median of approximately six months. In cross-validation, the 13-signature model distinguished ophthalmopathy from stable hyperthyroidism with less than 90% sensitivity and 81.08% specificity, while in the test set the corresponding values were about 80% and 75%. Sample size was not statistically predetermined, and group allocation was not concealed from the investigators.

Ophthalmopathy patients had moderately to severely active disease, Clinical Activity Score of at least 3, NOSPECS grade of at least 4, and disease duration under 3 months. Patients with other autoimmune diseases, uncontrolled infections, pregnancy or lactation were excluded from the study. Diagnosis relied on clinical symptoms, serum thyroxine, TRAb, thyroid ultrasound and orbital computed tomography. PBMCs were isolated from around 10 ml of fresh peripheral blood by Ficoll-Paque density gradient centrifugation. Trizol reagent was used to extract the total RNA, and its quality was then checked on an Agilent 2100 Bioanalyzer. For repertoire sequencing, TCR beta CDR3 regions were amplified from RNA transcripts. The first round was an RT-PCR using HTBI primers with the Qiagen OneStep RT-PCR kit, and this first round was followed by a second-round multiplex PCR, then size selection and purification. Sequencing of the libraries was carried out on an Illumina HiSeq2000 in paired-end mode with 100 bp reads. For the original study's pipeline: Reads were processed with SOAPnuke, discarding reads with adapters, uncalled bases, mean Phred below 15, or no exact constant-primer or identifier match. High-quality paired reads were merged with COPE v1.2.5. Clonotypes were defined as unique nucleotide sequences and were aligned to IMGT TRB V, D and J references using MiTCR v1.1. Only V-J combinations with frequency above 0.0001 were analysed, covering 99.2% of repertoires. A TCR clonal expansion and chaos score per V-J combination was defined as the ratio of F50 clonal expansion to chaos observed in the TCRdist matrix. Welch's t-statistics and random forest were used to reduce features to about a dozen V-J combinations, which were fed into a naive Bayes classifier. The Morisita-Horn index was used to measure how similar the thyroid and blood repertoires were. TCRdb trimmed the raw reads at Q25, called clones with MiXCR and kept productive beta chains. For every CDR3 protein sequence, its rows merge into one entry that carries the most common genes and DNA. The V and J calls were not made by the authors but by TCRdb's processing. Present in this sample are a few hundred thousand distinct CDR3 sequences, approximately 20% of which were seen just once. 1.5% to 2% of the sample belongs to the ten largest clones.

The sequence links TRBV28 to TRBJ2-5, and TRBD2 aligns with 10 junction nucleotides. The sequenced material came from peripheral blood. This TCR came from a young woman with Graves' ophthalmopathy. Donor details come from another sample of the same person, matched by shared clones. The DNA is TGTGCCAGCAGTTTACTAGCGGGGGCCCTCCAAGAGACCCAGTACTTC. Protein translation: CASSLLAGALQETQYF. Joined to the reference TRBV28 and TRBJ2-5 proteins, this CDR3 gives the full variable domain: DVKVTQSSRYLVKRTGEKVFLECVQDMDHENMFWYRQDPGLGLRLIYFSYDVKMKEKGDIPEGYSVSREKKERFSLILESASTNQTSMYLCASSLLAGALQETQYFGPGTRLLVL.